This TCR beta chain was recovered during a study of OX40 agonist ivuxolimab in advanced cancers. As for the study in general: Patients assigned to dose escalation were diagnosed with hepatocellular carcinoma, melanoma, renal cell or head and neck cancer. Age averaged 60 years (range roughly 23 to 85), and 82.7% were male.

The CDR3 loop spans 15 amino acids. From germline, CDR1 is KGHSH and CDR2 LQKENI. Losses at the gene ends were 3 bases for V and 5 bases for J; bases not matched to a gene: 3. This clone was found a few times. Using immunoSEQ multiplex PCR, the repertoire was profiled, and TCRdb retains in-frame clones only, with some absent. The table has about 77,000 clones, around four fifths seen once. The chain links TRBV18 to TRBJ1-4; 10 positions match TRBD1. The sequencing here drew on CD4+ or CD8+ T cells sorted from blood, taken in a trial of the OX40 agonist ivuxolimab. This TCR came from an adult with an advanced solid tumor such as melanoma, head and neck, liver or kidney cancer. In DNA, the CDR3 is TGTGCCAGCTCACCGCCGGGACAGGGGAATGAAAAACTGTTTTTT. Translation: CASSPPGQGNEKLFF.